Below are 29 T cell receptor beta chains sequenced from a single sample in a study of T cells in Graves' hyperthyroidism and ophthalmopathy. RNA transcripts provided the source from which TCR beta CDR3 regions were amplified. First-round RT-PCR targeting the TCR CDR3 was performed with the HTBI primer set. TCRdb reprocessed the multiplex PCR reads with MiXCR, giving one entry per CDR3 protein. The table lists hundreds of thousands of distinct CDR3 sequences, roughly 46% of them singletons. Sequenced: peripheral blood or thyroid tissue (not recorded which). The receptors stem from a woman aged 18-35 years with Graves' hyperthyroidism.

CDR3 DNA: TGTGCCAGCAGCCAAGACTACAGGGGAAGGGGTGAAAAACTGTTTTTT. It specifies CASSQDYRGRGEKLFF. This chain links TRBV14 with TRBJ1-4; 7 nucleotides align to TRBD1. Germline V lookup: CDR1 SGHDN, CDR2 FVKESK. The CDR3 is made up of 16 amino acids. Trimming took 0 bases from V and 7 from J; bases not matched to a gene: 8. Looking up the rest from reference TRBV14 and TRBJ1-4 gives the full variable domain: EAGVTQFPSHSVIEKGQTVTLRCDPISGHDNLYWYRRVMGKEIKFLLHFVKESKQDESGMPNNRFLAERTGGTYSTLKVQPAELEDSGVYFCASSQDYRGRGEKLFFGSGTQLSVL.

The chain is built from TRBV7-8 and TRBJ2-7; D may match TRBD1 or TRBD2 (5 bases each). Trimming pared 2 bases from V and 3 bases from J, leaving 14 bases between. The CDR3 runs 15 residues. In germline, CDR1 is SGHVS, CDR2 FQNEAQ. In DNA, the CDR3 is TGTGCCAGCAGCTTACCCGGGGCGGCCAACTACGAGCAGTACTTC. Protein: CASSLPGAANYEQYF.

The chain joins TRBV7-7 to TRBJ2-2, with no clear D. Germline CDR1 reads SSHAT; CDR2 reads FNYEAQ (reference sequence). The CDR3 runs 13 residues. The V end was cut by 5 bases, the J end by 11 bases, with 15 bases between. The CDR3: CASSPSAGYELFF. Here the CDR3 DNA reads TGTGCCAGCAGCCCCTCGGCAGGTTACGAGCTGTTTTTT.

The chain couples TRBV15 to TRBJ1-5; 7 bases are shared with TRBD1. With V trimmed by 2 bases and J by 6 bases, 13 bases remained unmatched. The CDR3 length is 17 residues. Germline V CDR1 and CDR2: LNHNV, YYDKDF (reference sequence). In DNA, the CDR3 is TGTGCCACCAGCAGATTAACTGCGGACAGGCAGGTTCAGCCCCAGCATTTT. Its translation is CATSRLTADRQVQPQHF.

The chain combines TRBV25-1 with TRBJ2-5; D is perhaps TRBD2 (5 bases). This CDR3 spans 14 amino acids. Between the trimmed V and J ends, which lost 1 base and 4 bases, there was a span of 10 bases. CDR1 MGHDK and CDR2 SYGVNS come from the germline V gene. The CDR3 loop reads CASSESLARETQYF. The CDR3 region has the DNA TGTGCCAGCAGTGAATCCCTAGCTCGAGAGACCCAGTACTTC.

The V gene is TRBV2, the J gene TRBJ1-3; D is unclear. The germline V gene has CDR1 SNHLY and CDR2 FYNNEI. The CDR3 has 15 amino acids. Trimming took 6 bases from V and 2 from J, leaving 14 bases between them. CDR3 sequence: CASSTNQGPGNTIYF. CDR3 sequence (DNA): TGTGCCAGCAGCACCAATCAAGGCCCTGGAAACACCATATATTTT.

This clonotype has only a few counts. The rearrangement links TRBV20-1 to TRBJ1-5; 7 bases agree with TRBD1. CDR3 length equals 15 residues. Germline V lookup: CDR1 DFQATT, CDR2 SNEGSKA (reference sequence). V was pared by 0 bases and J by 6 bases, with 8 bases of the junction left unmatched. CDR3 in amino acids: CSARDRKGGGQPQHF. The DNA for the CDR3 is TGCAGTGCTAGAGATCGGAAAGGGGGCGGTCAGCCCCAGCATTTT.

This clonotype was seen only a few times. The V and J genes are TRBV20-1 and TRBJ2-5; the match to TRBD2 covers 10 bases. CDR1 and CDR2 (germline): DFQATT, SNEGSKA (reference sequence). V was pared by 1 base and J by 5 bases, with 4 bases of the junction left unmatched. This CDR3 has 14 residues. The CDR3 sequence: CSARASGRVETQYF. CDR3 nucleotide sequence: TGCAGTGCTAGAGCTAGCGGGAGAGTGGAGACCCAGTACTTC.

Remarks on this clonotype: This may be a read error: a much more frequent sequence differs by one nucleotide. The chain couples TRBV24-1 to TRBJ1-5; D is perhaps TRBD1 (6 bases). Germline CDR1 reads KGHDR; CDR2 reads SFDVKD. The V end lost 3 bases, the J end lost 7 bases, and 18 bases lay between the germline ends. The CDR3 length is 16 residues. Here the CDR3 DNA reads TGTGCCACCAGTGATCCCCTCCGGGACACCGGGCAGCCCCAGCATTTT. Protein sequence: CATSDPLRDTGQPQHF.

The chain joins TRBV25-1 to TRBJ1-4; D ambiguous. V was clipped by 5 bases and J by 6 bases, with 13 bases between them. This CDR3 has 14 residues. Germline V gives CDR1 MGHDK, CDR2 SYGVNS. Written as DNA, the CDR3 is TGTGCCAGCAGTTTAGAAGGAGAGGATGAAAAACTGTTTTTT. Residues: CASSLEGEDEKLFF.

Written as DNA, the CDR3 is TGCAGCGTTGAAGCTAGCGGGGGCACCGGGGAGCTGTTTTTT. It yields the protein CSVEASGGTGELFF. The chain carries TRBV29-1 and TRBJ2-2, with TRBD2 matching 10 bases. The length of the CDR3 is 14 residues. Germline-derived CDR1 and CDR2 are SQVTM and ANQGSEA. V lost 1 base and J lost 4; bases outside the gene matches: 0.

A few counts support this clonotype. The gene calls are TRBV29-1 and TRBJ1-1; D is perhaps TRBD1 (5 bases). This CDR3 is built from 14 residues. Germline V gene sequence: CDR1 SQVTM, CDR2 ANQGSEA. The V and J ends lost 4 bases and 1 base respectively, with 13 bases between them. The CDR3 spells CSVGTGRGNTEAFF. In DNA, the CDR3 is TGCAGCGTTGGGACGGGTAGGGGGAACACTGAAGCTTTCTTT.

This clonotype occurred a few times. The chain links TRBV9 to TRBJ1-6, with a tentative D call TRBD1 (5 bases). V lost 4 bases and J lost 7, with 18 bases in between. The CDR3 has 16 amino acids. Germline CDR1 SGDLS, CDR2 YYNGEE. CDR3 DNA sequence: TGTGCCAGCAGCCGTAGGTGGGGGGGTAGCAATTCACCCCTCCACTTT. Protein product: CASSRRWGGSNSPLHF.

The chain couples TRBV6-6 to TRBJ2-5; the D gene is possibly TRBD2 (6 bases). CDR1 MNHNY and CDR2 SVGAGI come from the germline V gene (reference sequence). Trimming left V 7 bases short and J 4 bases short, with 19 bases between. The CDR3 is 15 residues long. The CDR3, as DNA: TGTGCCAGCACGAGGAGGCGGGAAATTATAGAGACCCAGTACTTC. Translated: CASTRRREIIETQYF.

This clonotype has at least ten counts. This chain uses TRBV7-9 with TRBJ1-2, with D tentatively TRBD1 (6 bases). V was cut by 7 bases and J by 5 bases, with 14 bases left in between. The CDR3 extends over 13 amino acids. Germline V gene data show CDR1 as SEHNR and CDR2 as FQNEAQ (reference sequence). CDR3 residues: CASIRTGSYGYTF. DNA for the CDR3: TGTGCCAGCATTCGCACAGGGTCATATGGCTACACCTTC. Variable domain in full (rest from reference TRBV7-9 and TRBJ1-2): DTGVSQNPRHKITKRGQNVTFRCDPISEHNRLYWYRQTLGQGPEFLTYFQNEAQLEKSRLLSDRFSAERPKGSFSTLEIQRTEQGDSAMYLCASIRTGSYGYTFGSGTRLTVV.

The chain links TRBV12-3 or TRBV12-4 to TRBJ1-1; weak D call: TRBD1 (5 bases). The CDR3 covers 13 residues. The CDR3 protein is CASVLRVNTEAFF. The CDR3 bases are TGTGCTAGTGTCCTCAGGGTGAACACTGAAGCTTTCTTT.

This clonotype appeared once. The chain uses TRBV29-1 and TRBJ2-7, with 12 bases lining up with TRBD2. The junction had 7 bases not matched to a gene; V was cut back by 8 bases and J by 2 bases. Germline lookup yields CDR1 SQVTM and CDR2 ANQGSEA. CDR3 length: 14 amino acids. The CDR3: CSFSSGRGPYEQYF. The DNA of the CDR3 is TGCAGCTTCTCTAGCGGGAGGGGGCCCTACGAGCAGTACTTC.

This chain joins TRBV19 and TRBJ1-2; TRBD1 agrees at 7 bases. Losses at the gene ends were 3 bases for V and 2 bases for J; bases not matched to a gene: 6. Germline V lookup: CDR1 LNHDA, CDR2 SQIVND (reference sequence). The CDR3 totals 15 residues. In DNA form, the CDR3 reads TGTGCCAGTAGTATTCTTGACAGGGAGAACTATGGCTACACCTTC. The encoded protein is CASSILDRENYGYTF.

The chain recombines TRBV10-3 with TRBJ2-2; weak D call: TRBD1 (5 bases). V was pared by 7 bases and J by 6 bases, with 9 bases between. The CDR3 is 12 residues long. Germline lookup yields CDR1 ENHRY and CDR2 SYGVKD. In DNA form, the CDR3 reads TGTGCCATCAACCAGGGTGCCGGGGAGCTGTTTTTT. Its translation: CAINQGAGELFF.

Many counts were recorded for this clonotype. CDR3 coding DNA: TGTGCCAGCAGCATCACCCGGGACAGGGTGAACTATGGCTACACCTTC. Its translation is CASSITRDRVNYGYTF. V is TRBV7-8 and J is TRBJ1-2, with 9 bases that match TRBD1. Looked up from germline, CDR1 is SGHVS and CDR2 is FQNEAQ. The length of the CDR3 is 16 residues. Losses at the gene ends were 5 bases for V and 2 bases for J; bases not matched to a gene: 9.

This clonotype showed up many times. The chain recombines TRBV10-3 with TRBJ1-2; D remains ambiguous. Trimming removed 8 bases from V and 3 bases from J, with 10 bases in between. Germline V gene sequence: CDR1 ENHRY, CDR2 SYGVKD. This CDR3 comprises 12 residues. As DNA, the CDR3 is TGTGCCATCGCCGCGGCAGACTATGGCTACACCTTC. Translating it yields CAIAAADYGYTF.

The rearrangement joins TRBV9 to TRBJ2-2; D gene uncertain. V gave up 0 bases and J gave up 6 bases, with 6 bases separating them. CDR1 SGDLS and CDR2 YYNGEE come from the germline V gene. The CDR3 length is 13 residues. CDR3 DNA sequence: TGTGCCAGCAGCGTAGTCAGCGCCGGGGAGCTGTTTTTT. It is translated as CASSVVSAGELFF. Complete variable domain (other parts from reference TRBV9 and TRBJ2-2): DSGVTQTPKHLITATGQRVTLRCSPRSGDLSVYWYQQSLDQGLQFLIQYYNGEERAKGNILERFSAQQFPDLHSELNLSSLELGDSALYFCASSVVSAGELFFGEGSRLTVL.

The rearrangement uses TRBV7-2 and TRBJ1-2; TRBD1 might be the D (6 bases). The CDR3 covers 15 residues. The V gene's germline CDR1 is SGHTA and CDR2 FQGNSA. Trimming left V 5 bases short and J 6 bases short, with 19 bases between. This chain's CDR3 is CASSRAWGPTHGYTF. The CDR3 DNA sequence: TGTGCCAGCAGCCGTGCCTGGGGGCCAACTCATGGCTACACCTTC.

The chain carries TRBV7-4 and TRBJ2-7, with D maybe TRBD2 (5 bases). The CDR3 is 14 amino acids. Germline-derived CDR1 and CDR2 are SGHVT and SQSDAQ. Between the trimmed V and J ends, which lost 1 base and 5 bases, there was a span of 12 bases. CDR3 nucleotide sequence: TGTGCCAGCAGCTTAGGCCGGGGTTTCAACGAGCAGTACTTC. Translating it yields CASSLGRGFNEQYF.

The genes are TRBV20-1 and TRBJ2-7, with 7 positions matching TRBD2. Germline CDR1 DFQATT, CDR2 SNEGSKA (reference sequence). The junction had 7 bases not matched to a gene; V was cut back by 2 bases and J by 3 bases. There are 14 residues in the CDR3. The chain's CDR3 is CSARRRESGYEQYF. The CDR3 coding sequence is TGCAGTGCTAGAAGGCGGGAGAGCGGCTACGAGCAGTACTTC.

A note on this clonotype: Because it lacks the conserved phenylalanine or tryptophan at the end, this CDR3 is likely a read error. Because the CDR3's place on the DNA is in doubt, the DNA is left out and the CDR3 is given as listed by TCRdb. The chain has TRBV11-2 and TRBJ2-2; the table calls TRBD2, which could not be checked here. The germline V gene has CDR1 SGHAT and CDR2 FQNNGV. The CDR3 is made up of 16 amino acids, end residues included. The CDR3 here is CASSLVREGPTGELDL.

This chain uses TRBV24-1 with TRBJ1-5; no clear D gene. The germline V gene encodes CDR1 KGHDR and CDR2 SFDVKD. The CDR3 covers 12 residues. V lost 6 bases and J lost 4, with 6 bases in between. The CDR3 loop reads CATSKNNQPQHF. The CDR3 bases are TGTGCCACCAGTAAAAATAATCAGCCCCAGCATTTT.

The table lists this clonotype with a few counts. The chain has TRBV6-6 and TRBJ1-6; D is possibly TRBD1 (6 bases). With 5 bases removed from V and 10 bases from J, the gap between germline ends came to 15 bases. The CDR3 extends over 14 amino acids. Germline V lookup: CDR1 MNHNY, CDR2 SVGAGI (reference sequence). The CDR3 sequence is CASSGQPWGSPLHF. CDR3 DNA: TGTGCCAGCAGTGGACAGCCCTGGGGCTCACCCCTCCACTTT.

By share, this clonotype ranks as large. DNA for the CDR3: TGTGCCAGCAGTGAATTTCGGGTACGGGGTGGCTACACCTTC. This translates into CASSEFRVRGGYTF. This chain joins TRBV25-1 and TRBJ1-2; D unclear. The CDR3 length is 14 residues. V was pared by 1 base and J by 7 bases, with 13 bases between. The germline gives CDR1 MGHDK, CDR2 SYGVNS.